Each of the 9 T cell receptor beta chains below was sequenced from the same sample in a study of T cell responses to AZD1222 COVID-19 vaccine. Sequencing used immunoSEQ multiplex PCR; TCRdb keeps in-frame clones, though not all of them. The sample consists of more than 140,000 clones, about 92% of them appearing once. The sample was peripheral blood, taken on day 0 of MenACWY control vaccination. The receptors were sampled from an adult in good health.

The V and J genes are TRBV19 and TRBJ2-1; 11 nucleotides line up with TRBD2. The V gene's germline CDR1 is LNHDA and CDR2 SQIVND (reference sequence). V shed 4 bases and J 0 bases; nucleotides not matched to a gene: 23. The CDR3 is made up of 23 amino acids. DNA of the CDR3: TGTGCCAGTAGTAATTTATACCCGGGACTAGCGGACTCTCTAACGGCCTCCTACAATGAGCAGTTCTTC. This translates into CASSNLYPGLADSLTASYNEQFF.

As to this clone: Other DNA sequences in this specimen translate into the identical CDR3. The rearrangement links TRBV7-9 to TRBJ1-3, with no clear D. The germline gives CDR1 SEHNR, CDR2 FQNEAQ (reference sequence). With 3 bases removed from V and 3 bases from J, the gap between germline ends came to 6 bases. The length of the CDR3 is 13 residues. CDR3 sequence: CASSLAGGNTIYF. CDR3 sequence (DNA): TGTGCCAGCAGCTTGGCCGGTGGAAACACCATATATTTT.

There are a few counts of this clone. The V and J genes are TRBV6-1 and TRBJ2-5; D is uncertain. V was trimmed by 2 bases and J by 2 bases, leaving 6 bases between them. Germline V lookup: CDR1 MNHNS, CDR2 SASEGT. The CDR3 length is 13 residues. The DNA for the CDR3 is TGTGCCAGCAGTGAAAAGGAGCAAGAGACCCAGTACTTC. Its protein is CASSEKEQETQYF.

Here the CDR3 reads CASSQALGVSYEQYF. The CDR3 coding sequence is TGTGCCAGCAGCCAAGCCCTAGGAGTCTCCTACGAGCAGTACTTC. This chain joins TRBV3-1 (or the pseudogene TRBV3-2) and TRBJ2-7; no definite D call. The germline V gene encodes CDR1 LGHDT and CDR2 YNNKEL (reference sequence). This CDR3 has 15 residues. Between the trimmed V and J ends, which lost 1 base and 0 bases, there was a span of 10 bases.

The chain links TRBV29-1 to TRBJ2-5, with D possibly TRBD1 on 6 matching bases. CDR1 and CDR2 (germline): SQVTM, ANQGSEA. Trimming pared 2 bases from V and 6 bases from J, leaving 10 bases between. The CDR3 sequence is 12 residues long. CDR3 sequence reads: CSVETQGKTQYF. In DNA, the CDR3 is TGCAGCGTTGAAACCCAGGGGAAGACCCAGTACTTC.

The chain employs TRBV5-6 and TRBJ1-3; D unclear. The CDR3 sequence is 14 residues long. V was trimmed by 3 bases and J by 4 bases, leaving 11 bases between them. From germline, CDR1 is SGHDT and CDR2 YYEEEE. The DNA for the CDR3 is TGTGCCAGCAGCTCGTCCCCTCGAGGAAACACCATATATTTT. This codes for CASSSSPRGNTIYF. The whole variable domain, remainder taken from reference TRBV5-6 and TRBJ1-3, is DAGVTQSPTHLIKTRGQQVTLRCSPKSGHDTVSWYQQALGQGPQFIFQYYEEEERQRGNFPDRFSGHQFPNYSSELNVNALLLGDSALYLCASSSSPRGNTIYFGEGSWLTVV.

The V gene is TRBV19, the J gene TRBJ2-1; D call uncertain. Trimming removed 2 bases from V and 2 bases from J, with 10 bases in between. This CDR3 has 15 residues. Germline assignment: CDR1 LNHDA and CDR2 SQIVND (reference sequence). CDR3 sequence reads: CASSITWSPYNEQFF. CDR3 nucleotide sequence: TGTGCCAGTAGTATAACCTGGTCCCCCTACAATGAGCAGTTCTTC.

The gene calls are TRBV5-4 and TRBJ1-3; 8 bases line up with TRBD1. V dropped 2 bases and J dropped 6; count of bases not matched to a gene: 4. CDR3 length: 14 amino acids. The germline V gene has CDR1 SGHNT and CDR2 YYREEE (reference sequence). The CDR3: CASSFQGAVNTIYF. CDR3 DNA: TGTGCCAGCAGCTTTCAGGGGGCGGTAAACACCATATATTTT.

The rearrangement joins TRBV19 to TRBJ1-2; 8 positions match TRBD1. Germline assignment: CDR1 LNHDA and CDR2 SQIVND (reference sequence). This CDR3 region has 13 residues. V was clipped by 5 bases and J by 8 bases; unmatched bases: 7. The CDR3 is CASSPQGAGGYTF. In DNA, the CDR3 is TGTGCCAGTAGTCCTCAGGGGGCAGGAGGCTACACCTTC.